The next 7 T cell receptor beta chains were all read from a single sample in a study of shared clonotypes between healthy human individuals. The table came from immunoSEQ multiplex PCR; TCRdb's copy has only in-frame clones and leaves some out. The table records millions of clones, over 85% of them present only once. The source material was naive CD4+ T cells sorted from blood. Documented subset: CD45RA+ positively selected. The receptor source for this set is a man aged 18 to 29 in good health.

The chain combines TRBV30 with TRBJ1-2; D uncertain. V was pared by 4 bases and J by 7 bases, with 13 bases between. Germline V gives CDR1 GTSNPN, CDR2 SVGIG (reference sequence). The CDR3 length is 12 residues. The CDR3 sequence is CAWKGLGAGYTF. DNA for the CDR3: TGTGCCTGGAAGGGCCTTGGCGCTGGCTACACCTTC.

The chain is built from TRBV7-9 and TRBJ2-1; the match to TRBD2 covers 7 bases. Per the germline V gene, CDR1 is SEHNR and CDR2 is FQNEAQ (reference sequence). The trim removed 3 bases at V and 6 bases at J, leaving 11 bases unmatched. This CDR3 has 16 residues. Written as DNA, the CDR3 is TGTGCCAGCAGCTTCGTGGGCGGGAGTGGACTCAATGAGCAGTTCTTC. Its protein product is CASSFVGGSGLNEQFF.

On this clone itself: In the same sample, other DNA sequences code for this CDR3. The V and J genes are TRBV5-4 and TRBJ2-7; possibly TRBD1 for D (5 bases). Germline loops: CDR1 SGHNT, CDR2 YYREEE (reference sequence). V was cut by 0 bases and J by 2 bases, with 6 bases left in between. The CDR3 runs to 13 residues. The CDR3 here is CASSLGGPYEQYF. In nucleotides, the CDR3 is TGTGCCAGCAGCTTGGGGGGCCCCTACGAGCAGTACTTC. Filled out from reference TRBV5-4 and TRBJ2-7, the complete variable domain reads ETGVTQSPTHLIKTRGQQVTLRCSSQSGHNTVSWYQQALGQGPQFIFQYYREEENGRGNFPPRFSGLQFPNYSSELNVNALELDDSALYLCASSLGGPYEQYFGPGTRLTVT.

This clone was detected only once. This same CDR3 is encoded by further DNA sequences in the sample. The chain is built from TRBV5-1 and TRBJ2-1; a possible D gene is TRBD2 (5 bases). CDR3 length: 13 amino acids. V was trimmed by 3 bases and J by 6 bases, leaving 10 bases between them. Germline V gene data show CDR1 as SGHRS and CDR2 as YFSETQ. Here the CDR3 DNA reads TGCGCCAGCAGCTCACTAGTCGGCAATGAGCAGTTCTTC. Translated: CASSSLVGNEQFF.

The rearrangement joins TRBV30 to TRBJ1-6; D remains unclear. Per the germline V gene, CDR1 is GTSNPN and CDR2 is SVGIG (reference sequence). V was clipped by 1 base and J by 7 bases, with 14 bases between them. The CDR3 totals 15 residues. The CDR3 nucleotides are TGTGCCTGGAGTGGGGCTCGGCTGATAAATTCACCCCTCCACTTT. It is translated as CAWSGARLINSPLHF.

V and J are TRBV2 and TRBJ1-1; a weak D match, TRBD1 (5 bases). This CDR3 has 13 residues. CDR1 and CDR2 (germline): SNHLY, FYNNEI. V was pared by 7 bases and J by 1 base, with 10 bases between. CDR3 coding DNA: TGTGCCAGCAAGGGGTTTGGGAACACTGAAGCTTTCTTT. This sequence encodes CASKGFGNTEAFF. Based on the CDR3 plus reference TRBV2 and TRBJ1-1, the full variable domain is EPEVTQTPSHQVTQMGQEVILRCVPISNHLYFYWYRQILGQKVEFLVSFYNNEISEKSEIFDDQFSVERPDGSNFTLKIRSTKLEDSAMYFCASKGFGNTEAFFGQGTRLTVV.

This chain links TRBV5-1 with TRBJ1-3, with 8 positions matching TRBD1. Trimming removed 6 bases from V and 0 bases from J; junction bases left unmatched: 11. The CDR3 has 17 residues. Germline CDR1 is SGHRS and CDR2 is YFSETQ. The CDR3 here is CASNPGQGHLSGNTIYF. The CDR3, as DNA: TGCGCCAGCAACCCAGGACAGGGCCACCTCTCTGGAAACACCATATATTTT.